This T cell receptor beta chain was sequenced in a study of OX40 agonist ivuxolimab in advanced cancers. The wider study: Head and neck, renal cell, melanoma or hepatocellular carcinoma were the cancers that dose-escalation patients had.

V was clipped by 5 bases and J by 2 bases, with 13 bases between them. Looked up from germline, CDR1 is MDHEN and CDR2 is SYDVKM. The CDR3 contains 14 residues. Details on this clone: Its specificity is not known.

Produced via immunoSEQ multiplex PCR; TCRdb's table is partial and in-frame only. The sample yields 80,000 or so clones, around four fifths seen once. Notes on the study in general: Among T cells, CD8+ cells averaged more expanded clones than CD4+ cells.

The source of this sequence is an adult with an advanced solid tumor such as melanoma, head and neck, liver or kidney cancer. V and J are TRBV28 and TRBJ2-7, with D possibly TRBD1 on 5 matching bases. Sample: CD4+ or CD8+ T cells sorted from blood, taken in a trial of the OX40 agonist ivuxolimab. CDR3 in amino acids: CASSPPGHAYEQYF. The CDR3 DNA follows: TGTGCCAGCAGTCCCCCCGGACATGCCTACGAGCAGTACTTC.